Below, one T cell receptor (beta chain) is given with its context. Patients had received no treatment of any kind before thyroid surgery. In the authors' methods: What underpinned the distant-metastasis classifier for papillary thyroid cancer was the set of CDR3 differences across clinicopathological groups. From the PCR reads, TCRdb re-called clones with MiXCR. TCRdb's processing, not the authors', yielded these V and J calls. The sample shows fewer than 35,000 clones, about 25% of them seen only once. These data come from a study of metastatic and nonmetastatic thyroid tumors. The overall study: Across blood and tumor or nodule tissue, repertoires from malignant and benign thyroid patients were compared with one another.

The germline V and J ends were trimmed by 1 base and 2 bases, with 17 bases remaining between them. Germline V gives CDR1 MGHRA, CDR2 YSYEKL. This CDR3 is 17 amino acids long. This clonotype originated in a female donor with papillary thyroid cancer or a benign thyroid nodule (not recorded which). Some clones in this sample may be carry-over from other donors' samples. The chain carries TRBV4-1 and TRBJ2-5, with TRBD1 as a possible D gene (5 bases). Input material: blood. CDR3 coding DNA: TGCGCCAGCAGCCAAGCCGCGCCTGGGGCGGCTCAAGAGACCCAGTACTTC. It is translated as CASSQAAPGAAQETQYF.